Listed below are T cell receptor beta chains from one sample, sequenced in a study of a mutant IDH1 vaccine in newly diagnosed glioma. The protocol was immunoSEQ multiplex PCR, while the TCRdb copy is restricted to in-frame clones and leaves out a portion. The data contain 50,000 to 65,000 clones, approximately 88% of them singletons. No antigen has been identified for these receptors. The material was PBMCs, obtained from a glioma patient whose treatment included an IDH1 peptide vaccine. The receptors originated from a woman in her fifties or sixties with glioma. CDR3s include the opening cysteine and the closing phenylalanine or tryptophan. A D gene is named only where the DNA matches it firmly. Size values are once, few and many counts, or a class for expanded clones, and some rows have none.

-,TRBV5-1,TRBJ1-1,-,TGCGCCAGCAGCCGTGAGGCAGGGTTATGGAACACTGAAGCTTTCTTT,CASSREAGLWNTEAFF
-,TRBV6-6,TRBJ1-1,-,TGTGCCAGCAGTTACTCTCCGGACAGGAACACTGAAGCTTTCTTT,CASSYSPDRNTEAFF
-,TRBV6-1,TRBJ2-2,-,TGTGCCAGCAGTGAAGTGGGCTCTGGGGGGGAGCTGTTTTTT,CASSEVGSGGELFF
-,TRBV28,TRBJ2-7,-,TGTGCCAGCAGTTTTCCAGGGGAAGTCTACGAGCAGTACTTC,CASSFPGEVYEQYF
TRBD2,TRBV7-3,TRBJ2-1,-,TGTGCCAGCAGCCCCTGGACTAGCGGGGGCCTAACCTCCTACAATGAGCAGTTCTTC,CASSPWTSGGLTSYNEQFF
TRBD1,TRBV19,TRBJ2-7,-,TGTGCCAGTAGTTCCCGGACAGGGAGCTCCTACGAGCAGTACTTC,CASSSRTGSSYEQYF
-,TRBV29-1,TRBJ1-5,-,TGCAGCGTCCGAGGGGGGTCCAATCAGCCCCAGCATTTT,CSVRGGSNQPQHF
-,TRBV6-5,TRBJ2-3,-,TGTGCCAGCAGTTTACTGTCCTCAGATACGCAGTATTTT,CASSLLSSDTQYF
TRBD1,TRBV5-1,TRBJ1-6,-,TGCGCCAGCAGCTTGGAGCAGGGGGCGAAGTCACCCCTCCACTTT,CASSLEQGAKSPLHF
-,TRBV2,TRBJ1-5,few,TGTGCCAGCAGGGGGACACGGGGTGGCCAGCCCCAGCATTTT,CASRGTRGGQPQHF
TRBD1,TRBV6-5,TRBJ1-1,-,TGTGCCAGCAGTTCACAGGGGTTGGGCAACACTGAAGCTTTCTTT,CASSSQGLGNTEAFF
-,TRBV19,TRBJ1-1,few,TGTGCCAGTAGTATCGGGGGACACCTGAACACTGAAGCTTTCTTT,CASSIGGHLNTEAFF
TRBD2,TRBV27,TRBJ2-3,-,TGTGCCAGCAGTCAGACTAGCGGGGGGGCCCGCACAGATACGCAGTATTTT,CASSQTSGGARTDTQYF
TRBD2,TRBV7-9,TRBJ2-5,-,TGTGCCAGCAGTCCGGGACTAGCGGGTCCCTGGGAGACCCAGTACTTC,CASSPGLAGPWETQYF
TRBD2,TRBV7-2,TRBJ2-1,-,TGTGCCGGCGGGACTAGCGGGCGGGACAATGAGCAGTTCTTC,CAGGTSGRDNEQFF
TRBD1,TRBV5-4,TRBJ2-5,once,TGTGCCAGCAGCACAGGGGGACGATCCCAAGAGACCCAGTACTTC,CASSTGGRSQETQYF
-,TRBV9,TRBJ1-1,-,TGTGCCAGCAGCCCCCCAGCAGCGAAGAACACTGAAGCTTTCTTT,CASSPPAAKNTEAFF
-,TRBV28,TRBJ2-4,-,TGTGCCAGCAGTGCGCCGGGGGCAGCCAAAAACATTCAGTACTTC,CASSAPGAAKNIQYF
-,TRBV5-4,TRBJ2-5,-,TGTGCCAGCAGCACAGGGCTAGGGCGAGAGACCCAGTACTTC,CASSTGLGRETQYF
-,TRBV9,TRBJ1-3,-,TGTGCCAGCAGCGTAACCGGGACGGGAAACACCATATATTTT,CASSVTGTGNTIYF
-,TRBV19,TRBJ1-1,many,TGTGCCAGTAGTCCCAGCCTGAGCACTGAAGCTTTCTTT,CASSPSLSTEAFF
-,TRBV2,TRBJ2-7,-,TGTGCCAGCAGTGCCGCTTCGGGGGGCAAGCAGTACTTC,CASSAASGGKQYF
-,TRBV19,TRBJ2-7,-,TGTGCCAGTAGTATTGTTGGGTCCTACGAGCAGTACTTC,CASSIVGSYEQYF
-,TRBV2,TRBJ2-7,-,TGTGCCAGCTATAGTTTGAGGGACTCCTACGAGCAGTACTTC,CASYSLRDSYEQYF
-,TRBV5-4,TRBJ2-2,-,TGTGCCAGCAGCTTGGAGGTGAACACCGGGGAGCTGTTTTTT,CASSLEVNTGELFF
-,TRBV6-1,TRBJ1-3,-,TGTGCCAGCATCCGGGGTTTGCCCTCTGGAAACACCATATATTTT,CASIRGLPSGNTIYF
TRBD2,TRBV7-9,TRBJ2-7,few,TGTGCCAGCAGCTTTAGCGGGAGCTCCTACGAGCAGTACTTC,CASSFSGSSYEQYF
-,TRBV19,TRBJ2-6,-,TGTGCCAGTCGGACTGGGGCCAACGTCCTGACTTTC,CASRTGANVLTF
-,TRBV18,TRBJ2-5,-,TGTGCCAGCTCACCACGGAGACTGTCTCAAGAGACCCAGTACTTC,CASSPRRLSQETQYF
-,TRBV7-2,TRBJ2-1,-,TGTGCCAGCAGCTTAGATGGCGTAAGCTCCTACAATGAGCAGTTCTTC,CASSLDGVSSYNEQFF
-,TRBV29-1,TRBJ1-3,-,TGCAGCGTCGTGGGTCCTTTTGGGCAGCCCGGTGGAAACACCATATATTTT,CSVVGPFGQPGGNTIYF
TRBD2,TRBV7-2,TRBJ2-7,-,TGTGCCAGCAGACTCACTAGCGGGGTCTACGAGCAGTACTTC,CASRLTSGVYEQYF
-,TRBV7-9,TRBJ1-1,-,TGTGCCAGCAGCTTATCGGGCAGGGGAGGAACTGAAGCTTTCTTT,CASSLSGRGGTEAFF
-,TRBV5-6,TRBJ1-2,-,TGTGCCAGCAGCTTCGACAGTGGGGGCGGTGGTGGCTATGGCTACACCTTC,CASSFDSGGGGGYGYTF
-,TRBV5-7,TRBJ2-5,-,TGTGCCAGCAGCACCCGGGACGTATATCAAGAGACCCAGTACTTC,CASSTRDVYQETQYF
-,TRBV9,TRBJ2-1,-,TGTGCCAGCAGCGTAGAGCAGGGAAATGAGCAGTTCTTC,CASSVEQGNEQFF
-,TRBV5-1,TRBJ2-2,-,TGCGCCAGCGTACGACAGGGAGGTTATTTAGACACCGGGGAGCTGTTTTTT,CASVRQGGYLDTGELFF
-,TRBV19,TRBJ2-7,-,TGTGCCAGTAGTCCCGACATCGGGGGAACCCCCTACGAGCAGTACTTC,CASSPDIGGTPYEQYF